These T cell receptor beta chains were read from a single sample in a study of brain T cells in children with intractable seizures. TCRdb's copy holds only in-frame clones and misses some; the assay was immunoSEQ multiplex PCR. The sample has 50,000 to 80,000 clones; roughly 95% are singletons. The source was peripheral blood, collected at surgery. The receptors stem from a boy under three years old with focal cortical dysplasia and intractable seizures. CDR3s include the opening cysteine and the closing phenylalanine or tryptophan. The order of the fields is J gene, V gene, clone size, D gene, CDR3 DNA, CDR3 protein. D genes are given only for firm matches. Expanded clones are given a class, and other clones once, few, many or no size at all.

J: TRBJ2-5; V: TRBV5-4; size: NA; D: NA; DNA: TGTGCCAGCAGCTTTAGCGGCCAAGAGACCCAGTACTTC; CDR3: CASSFSGQETQYF
J: TRBJ1-1; V: TRBV5-3; size: NA; D: NA; DNA: TGTGCCAGAAGCTTGAAGGGGGGGGCTCGGGTCACTGAAGCTTTCTTT; CDR3: CARSLKGGARVTEAFF
J: TRBJ2-6; V: TRBV7-6; size: NA; D: NA; DNA: TGTGCCAGCAGCCCCCGTTACTCTGGGGCCAACGTCCTGACTTTC; CDR3: CASSPRYSGANVLTF
J: TRBJ1-1; V: TRBV28; size: few; D: NA; DNA: TGTGCCAGCAGTTTATGGGACACGAACACTGAAGCTTTCTTT; CDR3: CASSLWDTNTEAFF
J: TRBJ2-1; V: TRBV10-2; size: medium-sized; D: NA; DNA: TGCGCCAGCGCTCAGGGTGATGAGCAGTTCTTC; CDR3: CASAQGDEQFF
J: TRBJ1-1; V: TRBV24-1; size: NA; D: NA; DNA: TGTGCCACCAGTGATTTACGGGGAACTGAAGCTTTCTTT; CDR3: CATSDLRGTEAFF
J: TRBJ1-2; V: TRBV14; size: NA; D: NA; DNA: TGTGCCAGCAGCCTAACATTTGTGGGATACGGCTACACCTTC; CDR3: CASSLTFVGYGYTF
J: TRBJ1-1; V: TRBV28; size: NA; D: TRBD1; DNA: TGTGCCAGCAGTTTCTCGATGACAGGGGGCGCTTACACTGAAGCTTTCTTT; CDR3: CASSFSMTGGAYTEAFF
J: TRBJ2-2; V: TRBV5-4; size: NA; D: TRBD2; DNA: TGTGCCAGCTCGTCGAATCCGGGACTAGCGGACCGGGCGAACACCGGGGAGCTGTTTTTT; CDR3: CASSSNPGLADRANTGELFF
J: TRBJ1-5; V: TRBV15; size: NA; D: TRBD1; DNA: TGTGCCACCAGCACACTTCGGGACAGCGATCAGCCCCAGCATTTT; CDR3: CATSTLRDSDQPQHF
J: TRBJ2-2; V: TRBV5-1; size: NA; D: TRBD2; DNA: TGCGCCAGCAGGCCGGGACTAGCGGGAGCCGACCTTTTCGGGGAGCTGTTTTTT; CDR3: CASRPGLAGADLFGELFF
J: TRBJ2-5; V: TRBV5-4; size: NA; D: TRBD2; DNA: TGTGCCAGCAAACTAGCGGGGGTAACAGAGACCCAGTACTTC; CDR3: CASKLAGVTETQYF
J: TRBJ2-3; V: TRBV24-1; size: NA; D: NA; DNA: TGTGCCACCAGTGCCGACATCGAACGGGCCCCAGCTACGCAGTATTTT; CDR3: CATSADIERAPATQYF
J: TRBJ1-1; V: TRBV5-6; size: NA; D: NA; DNA: TGTGCCAGCAGCTCCCACCACCAGGGGAACACTGAAGCTTTCTTT; CDR3: CASSSHHQGNTEAFF
J: TRBJ2-7; V: TRBV6-2/TRBV6-3; size: NA; D: NA; DNA: TGTGCCAGCAGTTACGGTAGCGGAGCCGCCTACGAGCAGTACTTC; CDR3: CASSYGSGAAYEQYF
J: TRBJ2-7; V: TRBV3-1/TRBV3-2; size: NA; D: NA; DNA: TGTGCCAGCAGCCCCACCACTGGGCGCCTGGGAGTTTACTTC; CDR3: CASSPTTGRLGVYF
J: TRBJ2-7; V: TRBV6-2/TRBV6-3; size: NA; D: TRBD2; DNA: TGTGCCAGCAGTTATCAAGCGGGAGGGCCACTCCTCTACGAGCAGTACTTC; CDR3: CASSYQAGGPLLYEQYF
J: TRBJ2-7; V: TRBV4-2; size: once; D: TRBD2; DNA: TGTGCCAGCAGCCAAGAAACCCTAGCGGGGACCTACGAGCAGTACTTC; CDR3: CASSQETLAGTYEQYF
J: TRBJ2-4; V: TRBV5-5; size: NA; D: NA; DNA: TGTGCCAGCAGCGAGATACAGGGTCCCAAAAACATTCAGTACTTC; CDR3: CASSEIQGPKNIQYF
J: TRBJ2-7; V: TRBV18; size: NA; D: TRBD1; DNA: TGTGCCAGCTCACCACTGGACCGGACAGGGGAGATTGAGCAGTACTTC; CDR3: CASSPLDRTGEIEQYF
J: TRBJ2-5; V: TRBV28; size: NA; D: TRBD2; DNA: TGTGCCAGCACACGCTTTGGACTAGCGGGAGGACAAGAGACCCAGTACTTC; CDR3: CASTRFGLAGGQETQYF
J: TRBJ2-4; V: TRBV6-1; size: NA; D: TRBD1; DNA: TGTGCCAGCAGGGAACCCCGGGACAGGGTCATCTTTTTAGCCAAAAACATTCAGTACTTC; CDR3: CASREPRDRVIFLAKNIQYF
J: TRBJ1-3; V: TRBV3-1/TRBV3-2; size: NA; D: NA; DNA: TGTGCCAGCAGCCAAGAGAGCTCTGGAAACACCATATATTTT; CDR3: CASSQESSGNTIYF
J: TRBJ2-7; V: TRBV24-1; size: NA; D: TRBD2; DNA: TGTGCCACCAGTGGCCCGACTAGCGGAGGTTACTACGAGCAGTACTTC; CDR3: CATSGPTSGGYYEQYF
J: TRBJ1-2; V: TRBV15; size: NA; D: NA; DNA: TGTGCCACCAGCAGAGTACGGTCAGGTACTAATGGCTACACCTTC; CDR3: CATSRVRSGTNGYTF
J: TRBJ2-3; V: TRBV7-3; size: NA; D: NA; DNA: TGTGCCAGCAGCTTAACGGGAGGAGCGCAAACCACAGATACGCAGTATTTT; CDR3: CASSLTGGAQTTDTQYF
J: TRBJ2-1; V: TRBV18; size: NA; D: NA; DNA: TGTGCCAGCTCACCGGGCGGAAACTACAATGAGCAGTTCTTC; CDR3: CASSPGGNYNEQFF
J: TRBJ2-7; V: TRBV10-3; size: once; D: TRBD1; DNA: TGTGCCATCAGTGAGACCGGGACAGGGCCAGACGAGCAGTACTTC; CDR3: CAISETGTGPDEQYF
J: TRBJ2-3; V: TRBV3-1/TRBV3-2; size: NA; D: NA; DNA: TGTGCCAGCAGCCAAGATGGGACAGATACGCAGTATTTT; CDR3: CASSQDGTDTQYF
J: TRBJ2-5; V: TRBV7-6; size: NA; D: NA; DNA: TGTGCCAGCAGCGCTATTGGGTCTAGGCAGAGCCGAAAAGAGACCCAGTACTTC; CDR3: CASSAIGSRQSRKETQYF
J: TRBJ2-4; V: TRBV2; size: NA; D: TRBD1; DNA: TGTGCCAGCGGCCCAGGACAGGCCCTAAACATTCAGTACTTC; CDR3: CASGPGQALNIQYF
J: TRBJ2-2; V: TRBV7-6; size: NA; D: NA; DNA: TGTGCCAGCACCCTAAGCCATCCGGGCGGGGAGCTGTTTTTT; CDR3: CASTLSHPGGELFF
J: TRBJ2-5; V: TRBV19; size: NA; D: NA; DNA: TGTGCCAGTAGTGGGAGGACACGAGAGACCCAGTACTTC; CDR3: CASSGRTRETQYF
J: TRBJ2-6; V: TRBV7-6; size: once; D: NA; DNA: TGTGCCAGCAGCCCCAATCGCGGGGCCAACGTCCTGACTTTC; CDR3: CASSPNRGANVLTF
J: TRBJ2-6; V: TRBV7-2; size: NA; D: NA; DNA: TGTGCCAGCAGCTTATTTGTTAGCTCTGGGGCCAACGTCCTGACTTTC; CDR3: CASSLFVSSGANVLTF
J: TRBJ2-6; V: TRBV28; size: NA; D: NA; DNA: TGTGCCAGCAGCCCATGGTGGTCTGGGGCCAACGTCCTGACTTTC; CDR3: CASSPWWSGANVLTF
J: TRBJ1-4; V: TRBV10-3; size: NA; D: NA; DNA: TGTGCCATCAGTGAGATGGGTGAAAAACTGTTTTTT; CDR3: CAISEMGEKLFF
J: TRBJ2-1; V: TRBV11-1; size: NA; D: TRBD2; DNA: TGTGCCAGCAGCTTAATAGCGGGAGTATTCCGACTGTTCTTC; CDR3: CASSLIAGVFRLFF
J: TRBJ1-1; V: TRBV4-2; size: NA; D: NA; DNA: TGTGCCAGCAGCCAAGGCGGTGGGAGGGACACTGAAGCTTTCTTT; CDR3: CASSQGGGRDTEAFF
J: TRBJ2-3; V: TRBV11-2; size: once; D: NA; DNA: TGTGCCAGCAGCTTGGGAGCGTCTAGCACAGATACGCAGTATTTT; CDR3: CASSLGASSTDTQYF
J: TRBJ2-3; V: TRBV19; size: NA; D: NA; DNA: TGTGCGACAGCAACAGATACGCAGTATTTT; CDR3: CATATDTQYF
J: TRBJ1-3; V: TRBV11-2; size: NA; D: NA; DNA: TGTGCCAGCAGCTTACGTTCGGGCTCTGGAAACACCATATATTTT; CDR3: CASSLRSGSGNTIYF
J: TRBJ2-3; V: TRBV28; size: NA; D: TRBD1; DNA: TGTGCCAGCAGTTTATTCCAGGGGGGCACAGATACGCAGTATTTT; CDR3: CASSLFQGGTDTQYF
J: TRBJ2-3; V: TRBV11-2; size: NA; D: NA; DNA: TGTGCCAGCAGCCTCTCGGGACCACGCACAGATACGCAGTATTTT; CDR3: CASSLSGPRTDTQYF
J: TRBJ1-2; V: TRBV5-1; size: NA; D: NA; DNA: TGCGCCAGCAGCTTTGTAGGGGGGAACTATGGCTACACCTTC; CDR3: CASSFVGGNYGYTF
J: TRBJ2-2; V: TRBV2; size: NA; D: TRBD2; DNA: TGTGCCAGCAGGGGACTAGCGGGGGGGACCGGGGAGCTGTTTTTT; CDR3: CASRGLAGGTGELFF
J: TRBJ2-2; V: TRBV19; size: NA; D: TRBD2; DNA: TGTGCCAGTAGTATTAGCGGGGTGAACACCGGGGAGCTGTTTTTT; CDR3: CASSISGVNTGELFF
J: TRBJ2-3; V: TRBV5-4; size: NA; D: TRBD2; DNA: TGTGCCAGCAGCTTTGTTGCCGGGACTAGCGGGGCAGATACGCAGTATTTT; CDR3: CASSFVAGTSGADTQYF
J: TRBJ2-5; V: TRBV28; size: once; D: NA; DNA: TGTGCCAGCAGCTTTGGGGTGTACCGGGAGACCCAGTACTTC; CDR3: CASSFGVYRETQYF
J: TRBJ2-5; V: TRBV3-1/TRBV3-2; size: once; D: NA; DNA: TGTGCCAGCAGGCTACTAGGGGAGACCCAGTACTTC; CDR3: CASRLLGETQYF